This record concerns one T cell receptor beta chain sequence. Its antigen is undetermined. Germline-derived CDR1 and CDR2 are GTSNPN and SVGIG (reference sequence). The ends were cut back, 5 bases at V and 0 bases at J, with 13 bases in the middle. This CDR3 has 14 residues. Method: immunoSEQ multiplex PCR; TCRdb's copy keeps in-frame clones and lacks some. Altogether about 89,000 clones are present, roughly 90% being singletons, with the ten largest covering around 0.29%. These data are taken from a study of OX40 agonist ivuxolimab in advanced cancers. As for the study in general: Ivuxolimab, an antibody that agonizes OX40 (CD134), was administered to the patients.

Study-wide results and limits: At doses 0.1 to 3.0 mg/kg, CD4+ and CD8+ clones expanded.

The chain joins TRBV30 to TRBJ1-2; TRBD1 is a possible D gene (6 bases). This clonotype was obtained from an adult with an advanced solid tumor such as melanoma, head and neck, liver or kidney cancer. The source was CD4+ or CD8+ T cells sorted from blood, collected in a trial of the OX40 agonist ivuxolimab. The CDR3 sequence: CAWAWTVTNYGYTF. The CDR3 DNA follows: TGTGCCTGGGCCTGGACAGTGACTAACTATGGCTACACCTTC.